A selection of T cell receptor beta chains follows, all from one sample in a study of shared clonotypes between healthy human individuals. The method was immunoSEQ multiplex PCR; TCRdb's version includes in-frame clones alone and lacks a portion of them. The sample carries 2,500,000 or so clones, over 85% recorded once. The sample consisted of naive CD4+ T cells from PBMCs. Source of these receptors: a man aged 18 to 29 in good health. Some clones in this sample may be carry-over from other donors' samples. Both conserved end residues are part of each CDR3. Each record gives: D gene, clone size, V gene, J gene, CDR3 DNA, CDR3 protein. A D gene is named only where the DNA matches it firmly. Rows give clone size only sometimes, using once, few, many, or a class for an expanded clone.

d_gene: TRBD2
abundance: -
v_gene: TRBV6-6
j_gene: TRBJ2-4
CDR3nt: TGTGCCAGCAGTTACAGGCCTAGCGGGAGTGGGGGCATTCAGTACTTC
CDR3aa: CASSYRPSGSGGIQYF

d_gene: -
abundance: once
v_gene: TRBV7-7
j_gene: TRBJ1-4
CDR3nt: TGTGCCAGCAGCTTAAACCAAGCACCAACGCGCTTGACTAATGAAAAACTGTTTTTT
CDR3aa: CASSLNQAPTRLTNEKLFF

d_gene: -
abundance: -
v_gene: TRBV4-3
j_gene: TRBJ1-6
CDR3nt: TGCGCCAGCAGCCAAGTAGACTCTAATTCACCCCTCCACTTT
CDR3aa: CASSQVDSNSPLHF

d_gene: TRBD1
abundance: few
v_gene: TRBV4-1
j_gene: TRBJ1-2
CDR3nt: TGCGCCAGCAGTTTTCCAGGACAGGCGTTAAATGGCTACACCTTC
CDR3aa: CASSFPGQALNGYTF

d_gene: TRBD1
abundance: -
v_gene: TRBV7-9
j_gene: TRBJ2-7
CDR3nt: TGTGCCAGCAGCCCACAGGGGAGCTCCTACGAGCAGTACTTC
CDR3aa: CASSPQGSSYEQYF

d_gene: -
abundance: -
v_gene: TRBV28
j_gene: TRBJ1-4
CDR3nt: TGTGCCAGCACCTTTACGGGGGGCGCAGGAGACAATGAAAAACTGTTTTTT
CDR3aa: CASTFTGGAGDNEKLFF

d_gene: -
abundance: -
v_gene: TRBV7-3
j_gene: TRBJ2-3
CDR3nt: TGTGCCAGCAGCTTATCAGCTCCAAGCACAGATACGCAGTATTTT
CDR3aa: CASSLSAPSTDTQYF

d_gene: -
abundance: -
v_gene: TRBV18
j_gene: TRBJ1-5
CDR3nt: TGTGCCAGCTCCCCGGGGGAAAGGGGTCAGCCCCAGCATTTT
CDR3aa: CASSPGERGQPQHF

d_gene: TRBD2
abundance: -
v_gene: TRBV7-2
j_gene: TRBJ2-7
CDR3nt: TGTGCCAGCAGCCTACGGACTAGCGACTCCTACGAGCAGTACTTC
CDR3aa: CASSLRTSDSYEQYF

d_gene: TRBD1
abundance: -
v_gene: TRBV5-1
j_gene: TRBJ1-1
CDR3nt: TGCGCCAGCAGCCGCGGGACAGCCAACACTGAAGCTTTCTTT
CDR3aa: CASSRGTANTEAFF